The 31 T cell receptor beta chains below come from one sample, sequenced in a study of glioma-infiltrating T cells. Amplification of TCR alpha and beta CDR3 regions from RNA used iRepertoire nested multiplex PCR. One entry per CDR3 protein, called by TCRdb with MiXCR from the multiplex PCR reads. This repertoire shows tens of thousands of distinct CDR3 sequences, around 42% found once; its top ten account for less than 45%. Specimen: glioma tissue, nonneoplastic brain tissue, or PBMCs (not recorded which). The origin of the receptors is a human donor with low-grade glioma or glioblastoma, undergoing nonglioma brain surgery, or in good health (not recorded which).

About this clonotype itself: Since a much larger clone is just one base distant, this may be a read error. The DNA is left out, because the CDR3 cannot be placed on it with certainty; the CDR3 is given as TCRdb lists it. The V call is TRBV7-3, the J call TRBJ2-6; TRBD1, the table's D call, was not compared with the DNA. The V gene's germline CDR1 is SGHTA and CDR2 FQGTGA. The CDR3 has 18 amino acids, counting both end residues. This CDR3 reads CASSLEGAFGTGANVMTF.

This clonotype occurred many times. The CDR3 DNA reads TGTGCCAGTAGTCCATCGGCGGGAGTCACCTACGAGCAGTACTTC. Its translation is CASSPSAGVTYEQYF. This chain links TRBV19 with TRBJ2-7, with 7 bases identical to TRBD2. This CDR3 region has 15 residues. The V and J ends lost 5 bases and 2 bases, in that order; junction bases with no gene match: 9. Germline V gene lookup returns CDR1 LNHDA and CDR2 SQIVND (reference sequence).

This chain joins TRBV28 and TRBJ2-2; TRBD2 matches at 8 bases. With V trimmed by 6 bases and J by 4 bases, 4 bases remained unmatched. Germline CDR1 and CDR2: MDHEN and SYDVKM. The length of the CDR3 is 14 residues. Written as DNA, the CDR3 is TGTGCCAGCAGAAGAGCGGGGGTCACCGGGGAGCTGTTTTTT. It specifies CASRRAGVTGELFF.

This clonotype occurred many times. The J gene is TRBJ1-4, the V gene TRBV27, with D unclear. Germline CDR1 and CDR2: MNHEY and SMNVEV (reference sequence). V was cut by 2 bases and J by 4 bases, with 8 bases left in between. This CDR3 has 14 residues. This CDR3 reads CASSLGGRNEKLFF. CDR3 bases: TGTGCCAGCAGTTTAGGTGGGCGTAATGAAAAACTGTTTTTT.

This clonotype was seen at least ten times. The chain joins TRBV24-1 to TRBJ2-7; no clear D. The germline gives CDR1 KGHDR, CDR2 SFDVKD. V shed 0 bases and J shed 7 bases, with 3 bases lying between them. The CDR3 runs to 11 residues. CDR3 nucleotide sequence: TGTGCCACCAGTGATTTGGATGAGCAGTACTTC. It codes for CATSDLDEQYF.

This clonotype came up many times. The V and J genes are TRBV20-1 and TRBJ1-3; D gene ambiguous. This CDR3 region has 15 residues. Germline lookup yields CDR1 DFQATT and CDR2 SNEGSKA (reference sequence). Trimming removed 0 bases from V and 2 bases from J, with 11 bases in between. CDR3 amino acids: CSARDSSRAGNTIYF. The CDR3 DNA reads TGCAGTGCTAGAGATAGCTCGAGGGCTGGAAACACCATATATTTT.

Ten or more counts support this clonotype. V and J are TRBV2 and TRBJ1-4; TRBD1 is a possible D gene (6 bases). The CDR3 has 14 amino acids. The V end was cut by 8 bases, the J end by 4 bases, with 14 bases between. Germline lookup yields CDR1 SNHLY and CDR2 FYNNEI. The CDR3 loop reads CASGEDRYNEKLFF. CDR3 bases: TGTGCCAGCGGCGAGGACAGATATAATGAAAAACTGTTTTTT. The variable domain in full, completed from reference TRBV2 and TRBJ1-4, reads EPEVTQTPSHQVTQMGQEVILRCVPISNHLYFYWYRQILGQKVEFLVSFYNNEISEKSEIFDDQFSVERPDGSNFTLKIRSTKLEDSAMYFCASGEDRYNEKLFFGSGTQLSVL.

This clonotype occurred many times. The V call is TRBV30, the J call TRBJ1-2, with D perhaps matching TRBD1 (6 bases). The germline V and J ends were trimmed by 4 bases and 3 bases, with 12 bases remaining between them. CDR1 is GTSNPN and CDR2 is SVGIG in the germline V gene (reference sequence). CDR3 length: 13 residues. DNA for the CDR3: TGTGCCTGGACGCGGGGGGCGGACTATGGCTACACCTTC. Amino acids: CAWTRGADYGYTF. The full variable domain, rest sourced from reference TRBV30 and TRBJ1-2, is SQTIHQWPATLVQPVGSPLSLECTVEGTSNPNLYWYRQAAGRGLQLLFYSVGIGQISSEVPQNLSASRPQDRQFILSSKKLLLSDSGFYLCAWTRGADYGYTFGSGTRLTVV.

The J gene is TRBJ2-7, the V gene TRBV7-2; TRBD1 matches at 8 bases. CDR1 and CDR2 (germline): SGHTA, FQGNSA. V trimming: 1 base; J trimming: 5 bases; junction bases outside the gene matches: 19. The CDR3 has 19 residues. The CDR3 DNA reads as TGTGCCAGCAGCTTAGTCCCTCGGAGATGGGCAGGACAGGGCCACGAGCAGTACTTC. It specifies CASSLVPRRWAGQGHEQYF.

In this sample, this clonotype turned up once. The V call is TRBV9, the J call TRBJ1-1, with 9 nucleotides matching TRBD1. Trimming took 3 bases from V and 5 from J; bases not matched to a gene: 8. CDR3 length: 15 amino acids. The germline gives CDR1 SGDLS, CDR2 YYNGEE. The CDR3 loop reads CASSEQGQGSTEAFF. As DNA, the CDR3 is TGTGCCAGCAGCGAGCAAGGACAGGGGTCAACTGAAGCTTTCTTT.

Comments on this clonotype: A much more abundant neighbour one base away suggests this may be a read error. CDR3 sequence (DNA): TGTGCCAGCAGCCCCCAAGGGCAGTACACAGATACGCAGTATTTT. It codes for CASSPQGQYTDTQYF. The V call is TRBV7-6, the J call TRBJ2-3; no clear D. The CDR3 totals 15 residues. Germline V gives CDR1 SGHVS, CDR2 FNYEAQ. V lost 5 bases, J lost 2 bases, and 14 bases lay in between.

This clonotype was seen many times. The chain carries TRBV11-2 and TRBJ2-4, with a weak D call TRBD1 (5 bases). The CDR3 has 19 amino acids. Germline V gene lookup returns CDR1 SGHAT and CDR2 FQNNGV. The germline V and J ends were trimmed by 0 bases and 0 bases, with 18 bases remaining between them. CDR3 residues: CASSLDPMTDKLAKNIQYF. The DNA for the CDR3 is TGTGCCAGCAGCTTAGACCCAATGACGGACAAACTAGCCAAAAACATTCAGTACTTC. The complete variable domain, with remaining parts taken from reference TRBV11-2 and TRBJ2-4, reads EAGVAQSPRYKIIEKRQSVAFWCNPISGHATLYWYQQILGQGPKLLIQFQNNGVVDDSQLPKDRFSAERLKGVDSTLKIQPAKLEDSAVYLCASSLDPMTDKLAKNIQYFGAGTRLSVL.

The CDR3 loop reads CASSPGGLREPDTQYF. As DNA, the CDR3 is TGCGCCAGCAGCCCAGGAGGTCTAAGGGAGCCAGATACGCAGTATTTT. The V gene is TRBV4-1, the J gene TRBJ2-3; TRBD2 is a possible D gene (5 bases). Germline V gives CDR1 MGHRA, CDR2 YSYEKL. V was trimmed by 4 bases and J by 4 bases, leaving 18 bases between them. The length of the CDR3 is 16 residues.

This clonotype showed up many times. The CDR3 loop is CSARSGERFNEQFF. CDR3 bases: TGCAGTGCTAGAAGTGGGGAGCGGTTCAATGAGCAGTTCTTC. V is TRBV20-1 and J is TRBJ2-1; possibly TRBD2 for D (5 bases). Germline V gives CDR1 DFQATT, CDR2 SNEGSKA (reference sequence). V was cut by 2 bases and J by 6 bases, with 14 bases left in between. This CDR3 spans 14 amino acids.

This clonotype was recorded at least ten times. The rearrangement links TRBV11-2 to TRBJ2-1; possible D gene TRBD2, 6 bases. Trimming pared 1 base from V and 9 bases from J, leaving 10 bases between. CDR1 and CDR2 from the germline V gene are SGHAT and FQNNGV. This CDR3 region has 13 residues. The CDR3 nucleotides are TGTGCCAGCAGCTTAGTAGCGGCTGGTGAGCAGTTCTTC. Amino acids: CASSLVAAGEQFF.

A single count supports this clonotype. This clone may be a read error of a much larger clone one base away. V gene TRBV2 combines with J gene TRBJ2-6, with 8 bases fitting TRBD1. The CDR3 extends over 15 amino acids. In germline, CDR1 is SNHLY, CDR2 FYNNEI. V dropped 6 bases and J dropped 3; count of bases not matched to a gene: 4. CDR3 sequence: CASRPGGFGANVLTF. In DNA form, the CDR3 reads TGTGCCAGCAGGCCAGGGGGCTTTGGGGCCAACGTCCTGACTTTC. The whole variable domain, remainder taken from reference TRBV2 and TRBJ2-6, is EPEVTQTPSHQVTQMGQEVILRCVPISNHLYFYWYRQILGQKVEFLVSFYNNEISEKSEIFDDQFSVERPDGSNFTLKIRSTKLEDSAMYFCASRPGGFGANVLTFGAGSRLTVL.

Note on this clonotype: A read error may account for a junction end that differs from germline. The CDR3: CASSPSSGSQTQHF. The CDR3 DNA follows: TGTGCCAGCAGCCCCTCTAGCGGGAGTCAGACCCAGCATTTT. V usage is TRBV7-3 and J usage is TRBJ1-5; D is uncertain. In germline, CDR1 is SGHTA, CDR2 FQGTGA. This CDR3 region has 14 residues.

This clonotype was recorded many times. V and J are TRBV12-3 or TRBV12-4 and TRBJ1-2; 10 bases map to TRBD1. Unmatched junction bases numbered 5, after V lost 6 bases and J lost 4 bases. The CDR3 is 14 residues long. Written as DNA, the CDR3 is TGTGCCAGCAGCCGGGACAGGGGATCCTATGGCTACACCTTC. It translates to CASSRDRGSYGYTF.

At least ten counts were recorded for this clonotype. The chain employs TRBV5-4 and TRBJ2-1; TRBD2 aligns across 11 bases. The germline CDR1 and CDR2 sequences are SGHNT and YYREEE (reference sequence). The CDR3 sequence is 14 residues long. Trimming took 4 bases from V and 9 from J; bases not matched to a gene: 6. The CDR3 nucleotides read TGTGCCAGCAGCGTAGCGGGAGGGCGGAGTGAGCAGTTCTTC. Translation: CASSVAGGRSEQFF.

This CDR3 is CASSFVFGSSYEQYF. Here the CDR3 DNA reads TGTGCCAGCAGTTTCGTCTTCGGTTCCTCCTACGAGCAGTACTTC. This chain uses TRBV28 with TRBJ2-7; D not certain. This CDR3 contains 15 residues. Trimming cost V 3 bases and J 0 bases, with 12 bases left between them. Per the germline V gene, CDR1 is MDHEN and CDR2 is SYDVKM.

The V call is TRBV28, the J call TRBJ2-7, with a tentative D call TRBD2 (5 bases). The CDR3 contains 13 residues. V was cut by 6 bases and J by 4 bases, with 13 bases left in between. The germline CDR1 and CDR2 sequences are MDHEN and SYDVKM. The CDR3 region has the DNA TGTGCCAGCAGCGCTGGAGGTGCGTACGAGCAGTACTTC. This encodes CASSAGGAYEQYF.

This clonotype showed up many times. A junction end diverges from the germline sequence, so it may reflect a read error. The rearrangement joins TRBV24-1 to TRBJ2-3; 7 nucleotides align to TRBD1. The CDR3 spans 15 residues. Germline lookup yields CDR1 KGHDR and CDR2 SFDVKD. CDR3 in DNA: TGTGCCACCAGTGACCCGACAGGGTTGGGGGATACGCGGTATTTT. This gives the protein CATSDPTGLGDTRYF.

Comments on this clonotype: At one end the junction does not follow the germline gene, possibly because of a read error. J is TRBJ2-5 and V is TRBV20-1; maybe TRBD2 (6 bases). The CDR3 totals 17 residues. The germline gives CDR1 DFQATT, CDR2 SNEGSKA (reference sequence). Here the CDR3 reads CSARGSGSSASQESQYF. CDR3 sequence (DNA): TGCAGTGCTAGAGGTTCCGGGAGTAGCGCCTCCCAAGAGAGCCAGTACTTC.

This clonotype was recorded many times. The CDR3 loop is CASSYNLPGAVVLTF. In DNA form, the CDR3 reads TGTGCCAGCAGTTACAACTTGCCGGGGGCCGTCGTCCTGACTTTC. The J gene is TRBJ2-6, the V gene TRBV6-5, with D perhaps TRBD1 or TRBD2 (6 bases each). Germline CDR1 and CDR2: MNHEY and SVGAGI. Trimming removed 2 bases at V and 12 bases at J, with 17 bases between. The CDR3 totals 15 residues.

The table lists this clonotype with many counts. J is TRBJ2-7 and V is TRBV7-6; D is undetermined. Germline lookup yields CDR1 SGHVS and CDR2 FNYEAQ. V shed 1 base and J shed 0 bases, with 4 bases lying between them. The CDR3 totals 13 residues. DNA for the CDR3: TGTGCCAGCAGCTTAGACCTCTCCTACGAGCAGTACTTC. It yields the protein CASSLDLSYEQYF.

This clonotype has only one observation. The chain employs TRBV20-1 and TRBJ2-3; D might be TRBD1 or TRBD2, each matching 7 bases. The germline V and J ends were trimmed by 4 bases and 4 bases, with 30 bases remaining between them. This CDR3 has 19 residues. The germline V gene encodes CDR1 DFQATT and CDR2 SNEGSKA (reference sequence). As DNA, the CDR3 is TGCAGTGCTATCTCAGGAGGCTCCTACGGGCAGGGGGGGGCAGATACGCAGTATTTT. Its protein product is CSAISGGSYGQGGADTQYF.

Comments on this clonotype: The junction departs from germline at one end; a sequencing error may be responsible. This sequence joins TRBV5-1 and TRBJ2-7, with 10 nucleotides matching TRBD2. This CDR3 is built from 14 residues. From germline, CDR1 is SGHRS and CDR2 YFSETQ. The CDR3, as DNA: TGCGCCAGCAGCTCCAGCGGGGGGGCGTACGAGCCGTACTTC. This codes for CASSSSGGAYEPYF.

The chain recombines TRBV6-2 or TRBV6-3 with TRBJ2-7; 8 bases agree with TRBD2. This CDR3 contains 14 residues. Germline V gene lookup returns CDR1 MNHEY and CDR2 SVGEGT. The V and J ends lost 7 bases and 6 bases, in that order; junction bases with no gene match: 11. CDR3 in DNA: TGTGCCAGCATCCCGAGCGGGAGTACCGGCGAGCAGTACTTC. It codes for CASIPSGSTGEQYF.

Regarding this clonotype: This is likely a read error, given that the CDR3 carries no conserved phenylalanine or tryptophan at its end. The rearrangement joins TRBV5-4 to TRBJ2-1; 7 bases align to TRBD2. Germline V lookup: CDR1 SGHNT, CDR2 YYREEE (reference sequence). The CDR3 length is 14 residues. Trimming took 4 bases from V and 9 from J; bases not matched to a gene: 10. CDR3 coding DNA: TGTGCCAGCAGCGTAGTGGGAGGGCGGAGTGAGCAGTTCCTC. Its protein product is CASSVVGGRSEQFL.

This clonotype was recorded at least ten times. V gene TRBV6-1 combines with J gene TRBJ2-4, with 7 positions matching TRBD1. The CDR3 covers 13 residues. V shed 6 bases, J shed 9 bases, and the junction held 8 bases outside the gene matches. The germline V gene encodes CDR1 MNHNS and CDR2 SASEGT. The CDR3 reads CASRDRRRSIQYF. The CDR3 DNA sequence: TGTGCCAGCAGGGACAGGAGGCGGTCCATTCAGTACTTC.

The chain is built from TRBV15 and TRBJ2-7; D gene unclear. Per germline, CDR1 LNHNV and CDR2 YYDKDF (reference sequence). V dropped 1 base and J dropped 4 bases, with 2 bases sitting between them. The CDR3 has 11 residues. CDR3 residues: CATSRGYEQYF. CDR3 nucleotides: TGTGCCACCAGCAGAGGTTACGAGCAGTACTTC.